Listed here are 15 T cell receptor beta chains from one sample, sequenced in a study of OX40 agonist ivuxolimab in advanced cancers. Libraries were built with the immunoSEQ multiplex PCR assay. TCRdb took over this immuneACCESS table, retaining in-frame rearrangements with V and J assigned. Such tables are incomplete; in checked studies, under half of the missing clones stem from an unresolved V gene, and the remainder is unexplained. Here the sample has approximately 88,000 clones; 70% to 90% occur a single time. The ten biggest clones cover 0.25% to 0.3% of the sample. The sequenced sample was CD4+ or CD8+ T cells sorted from blood, obtained in a trial of the OX40 agonist ivuxolimab. The receptors were sampled from an adult with an advanced solid tumor such as melanoma, head and neck, liver or kidney cancer.

CDR3 protein: CASSFTATGQGNGYTF. The DNA for the CDR3 is TGTGCCAGCAGCTTTACCGCCACGGGACAGGGAAATGGCTACACCTTC. This chain joins TRBV11-2 and TRBJ1-2; 9 positions match TRBD1. CDR1 SGHAT and CDR2 FQNNGV come from the germline V gene. This CDR3 region has 16 residues. Trimming took 3 bases from V and 6 from J; bases not matched to a gene: 11.

V is TRBV5-1 and J is TRBJ2-5; D not certain. Germline values: CDR1 SGHRS, CDR2 YFSETQ. This CDR3 comprises 13 residues. V was trimmed by 3 bases and J by 4 bases, leaving 10 bases between them. For the CDR3, the DNA is TGCGCCAGCAGCTCTAATACTCGAGAGACCCAGTACTTC. Translation gives CASSSNTRETQYF.

The J gene is TRBJ1-5, the V gene TRBV6-4; no clear D. The CDR3 consists of 20 residues. Between the trimmed V and J ends, which lost 2 bases and 5 bases, there was a span of 28 bases. Germline V gene lookup returns CDR1 MRHNA and CDR2 SNTAGT. The chain's CDR3 is CASSDKIGWSTSQMDQPQHF. DNA of the CDR3: TGTGCCAGCAGTGACAAGATTGGTTGGTCGACCTCCCAAATGGATCAGCCCCAGCATTTT.

This sequence joins TRBV29-1 and TRBJ1-5; D may be TRBD1 (5 bases). The V gene's germline CDR1 is SQVTM and CDR2 ANQGSEA. The CDR3 is 13 residues long. The V and J ends lost 7 bases and 0 bases respectively, with 10 bases between them. Here the CDR3 DNA reads TGCAGCGCAACGACAGCTAGCAATCAGCCCCAGCATTTT. Translating gives CSATTASNQPQHF.

This clone was found a few times. The V call is TRBV9, the J call TRBJ2-5, with 8 bases identical to TRBD2. With V trimmed by 3 bases and J by 3 bases, 10 bases remained unmatched. Per germline, CDR1 SGDLS and CDR2 YYNGEE. The CDR3 contains 16 residues. The CDR3 here is CASSGTSGGGKETQYF. CDR3 sequence (DNA): TGTGCCAGCAGCGGGACGAGCGGGGGTGGGAAAGAGACCCAGTACTTC.

The chain has TRBV7-8 and TRBJ2-3, with D unresolved. CDR1 is SGHVS, CDR2 FQNEAQ, per germline. The ends were cut back, 5 bases at V and 5 bases at J, with 11 bases in the middle. The CDR3 is 13 amino acids. CDR3 sequence: CASSPHREDTQYF. DNA of the CDR3: TGTGCCAGCAGCCCCCACAGAGAAGATACGCAGTATTTT.

This clone was detected once. V gene TRBV4-2 combines with J gene TRBJ1-1; D is unclear. V dropped 1 base and J dropped 0 bases, with 6 bases sitting between them. CDR1 is LGHNA, CDR2 YNFKEQ, per germline. The CDR3 consists of 14 residues. Here the CDR3 reads CASSQGHLNTEAFF. In nucleotides, the CDR3 is TGTGCCAGCAGCCAAGGGCACTTGAACACTGAAGCTTTCTTT.

J is TRBJ1-2 and V is TRBV27; D might be TRBD1 (6 bases). CDR3 length equals 16 residues. The V gene lost 4 bases and the J gene lost 3 bases, with 18 bases spanning the gap. CDR1 and CDR2 (germline): MNHEY, SMNVEV (reference sequence). The DNA for the CDR3 is TGTGCCAGCAGTTCCTATCGACAGGCTATGGACTATGGCTACACCTTC. Its protein is CASSSYRQAMDYGYTF.

The chain employs TRBV11-2 and TRBJ2-7; D is uncertain. V shed 0 bases and J shed 6 bases, with 12 bases lying between them. The length of the CDR3 is 14 residues. Per the germline V gene, CDR1 is SGHAT and CDR2 is FQNNGV. Here the CDR3 DNA reads TGTGCCAGCAGCTTAGATCACGTCGGATTCGAGCAGTACTTC. Amino acid sequence: CASSLDHVGFEQYF.

The chain carries TRBV27 and TRBJ1-2; D not certain. Trimming left V 2 bases short and J 0 bases short, with 13 bases between. The length of the CDR3 is 16 residues. Germline V gene data show CDR1 as MNHEY and CDR2 as SMNVEV (reference sequence). The CDR3 nucleotides read TGTGCCAGCAGTTTACAGAGACCCGCGACTAACTATGGCTACACCTTC. This sequence encodes CASSLQRPATNYGYTF.

The chain links TRBV5-1 to TRBJ2-3; 10 bases agree with TRBD2. The length of the CDR3 is 17 residues. Trimming removed 0 bases from V and 0 bases from J; junction bases left unmatched: 4. CDR1 and CDR2 (germline): SGHRS, YFSETQ. The CDR3 region is CASSLGTSGTSTDTQYF. The CDR3 coding sequence is TGCGCCAGCAGCTTGGGGACTAGCGGCACTAGCACAGATACGCAGTATTTT.

The V and J genes are TRBV18 and TRBJ2-7; no reliable D call. CDR3 length: 13 amino acids. Germline assignment: CDR1 KGHSH and CDR2 LQKENI. Trimming took off 5 bases at V and 3 bases at J, with 11 bases between the two ends. In nucleotides, the CDR3 is TGTGCCAGCTCATTGTTAGGTGACTACGAGCAGTACTTC. As protein: CASSLLGDYEQYF.

This chain connects TRBV5-8 to TRBJ2-3; 7 bases line up with TRBD2. The V gene end was trimmed by 3 bases and the J gene end by 8 bases; junction bases not matched to a gene: 6. CDR3 length equals 13 residues. The germline V gene has CDR1 SGHTS and CDR2 YDEGEE. Here the CDR3 DNA reads TGTGCCAGCAGCTCGCAATGGGGGGGTACGCAGTATTTT. Translated: CASSSQWGGTQYF. The full variable domain, rest sourced from reference TRBV5-8 and TRBJ2-3, is EAGVTQSPTHLIKTRGQQATLRCSPISGHTSVYWYQQALGLGLQFLLWYDEGEERNRGNFPPRFSGRQFPNYSSELNVNALELEDSALYLCASSSQWGGTQYFGPGTRLTVL.

V usage is TRBV9 and J usage is TRBJ2-3, with 12 bases matching TRBD2. CDR3 length equals 17 residues. Germline CDR1 SGDLS, CDR2 YYNGEE. V trimming: 4 bases; J trimming: 6 bases; junction bases outside the gene matches: 12. The CDR3: CASSTTPLAGGRDTQYF. In nucleotides, the CDR3 is TGTGCCAGCAGCACAACCCCACTAGCGGGGGGTCGGGATACGCAGTATTTT.

J is TRBJ1-5 and V is TRBV5-6; TRBD1 matches at 9 bases. V shed 3 bases and J 6 bases; nucleotides not matched to a gene: 4. CDR3 length: 14 residues. Germline assignment: CDR1 SGHDT and CDR2 YYEEEE. The CDR3 region has the DNA TGTGCCAGCAGCTGGGGGACAGGGCCTCAGCCCCAGCATTTT. Its translation: CASSWGTGPQPQHF.